One and the same sample provided the 6 T cell receptor beta chains below, sequenced in a study of cytomegalovirus exposure and HLA in healthy donors. PCR primers comprised 60 Vbeta and 13 Jbeta primers. Using immunoSEQ multiplex PCR, the repertoire was profiled, and TCRdb retains in-frame clones only, with some absent. Among roughly 110,000 clones listed, roughly 70% were seen once. Sequences were obtained from PBMCs. Source of these receptors: a woman aged 35 to 49 in good health and CMV-seropositive.

Comment on this clone: Sequence at one end of the junction differs from germline and may be a read error. Within the sample, other DNA sequences also encode this same CDR3. The V call is TRBV7-7, the J call TRBJ2-5; D perhaps matches TRBD2 (5 bases). Germline CDR1 reads SSHAT; CDR2 reads FNYEAQ (reference sequence). The CDR3 loop spans 15 amino acids. CDR3 bases: TGTGCTAGCAGTCAAGGATCCGCGCGGAGGGAGACCCAGTACTTC. Protein: CASSQGSARRETQYF.

The V call is TRBV9, the J call TRBJ1-1, with D possibly matching TRBD1 (6 bases). Trimming cost V 4 bases and J 8 bases, with 15 bases left between them. CDR3 length: 13 residues. CDR1 SGDLS and CDR2 YYNGEE come from the germline V gene. The CDR3 region has the DNA TGTGCCAGCAGCACCACTCCTAGGGGGGAAGCTTTCTTT. Amino acids: CASSTTPRGEAFF. Full variable domain (outside the CDR3, taken from reference TRBV9 and TRBJ1-1): DSGVTQTPKHLITATGQRVTLRCSPRSGDLSVYWYQQSLDQGLQFLIQYYNGEERAKGNILERFSAQQFPDLHSELNLSSLELGDSALYFCASSTTPRGEAFFGQGTRLTVV.

This chain connects TRBV29-1 to TRBJ2-2; 7 bases agree with TRBD1. The CDR3 sequence is 12 residues long. CDR1 and CDR2 (germline): SQVTM, ANQGSEA. V was clipped by 8 bases and J by 5 bases; unmatched bases: 5. CDR3 DNA sequence: TGCAGCTCCAGCAGGGGGACCGGGGAGCTGTTTTTT. It is translated as CSSSRGTGELFF.

In its sample, this clone ranks as medium-sized. CDR3 loop: CASSEGGTENTGELFF. Written as DNA, the CDR3 is TGTGCCAGCAGTGAGGGGGGGACGGAGAACACCGGGGAGCTGTTTTTT. The rearrangement links TRBV6-4 to TRBJ2-2; TRBD2 matches 7 bases. This CDR3 region has 16 residues. Trimming at V came to 3 bases and at J to 1 base, leaving 5 bases not matched to a gene. Germline values: CDR1 MRHNA, CDR2 SNTAGT.

Only one count was recorded for this clone. The V and J genes are TRBV4-2 and TRBJ1-6; D is possibly TRBD1 (6 bases). CDR1 is LGHNA, CDR2 YNFKEQ, per germline. CDR3 length equals 14 residues. The ends were cut back, 10 bases at V and 12 bases at J, with 22 bases in the middle. The CDR3 region is CATRDTEGVGPLHF. In DNA form, the CDR3 reads TGTGCCACCCGGGACACTGAAGGAGTTGGACCCCTCCACTTT.

The rearrangement joins TRBV7-6 to TRBJ2-1; a possible D gene is TRBD2 (5 bases). Germline values: CDR1 SGHVS, CDR2 FNYEAQ. This CDR3 has 13 amino acids. Trimming stripped 4 bases from V and 5 bases from J, with 9 bases between. The CDR3 DNA reads TGTGCCAGCAGCTCGAGAGCGGACAATGAGCAGTTCTTC. It yields the protein CASSSRADNEQFF.